This T cell receptor (beta chain) was observed in a study of T cell responses to AZD1222 COVID-19 vaccine. Trimming shortened V by 3 bases and J by 8 bases, and 23 bases separated the two germline ends. The CDR3 consists of 18 residues. Germline CDR1 reads MDHEN; CDR2 reads SYDVKM. Remarks on this clone: Its antigen remains unknown.

TCRdb keeps only in-frame clones here, not all; method: immunoSEQ multiplex PCR. The sample lists approximately 130,000 clones; just under 95% were seen once. The study, taken as a whole, reports: Spike-specific TCR depth and breadth grew after two AZD1222 doses.

This sequence was found in an adult who received the AZD1222 COVID-19 vaccine. The chain has TRBV28 and TRBJ1-6; D is perhaps TRBD1 (6 bases). This sample comprised peripheral blood, obtained 28 days after the second AZD1222 dose. The CDR3 DNA reads TGTGCCAGCAGTTTTCGTAGTACGGACGGGGGGGCTTATTCACCCCTCCACTTT. Translating it yields CASSFRSTDGGAYSPLHF. The variable domain in full, with the rest retrieved from reference TRBV28 and TRBJ1-6, is DVKVTQSSRYLVKRTGEKVFLECVQDMDHENMFWYRQDPGLGLRLIYFSYDVKMKEKGDIPEGYSVSREKKERFSLILESASTNQTSMYLCASSFRSTDGGAYSPLHFGNGTRLTVT.